Included here is one T cell receptor beta chain sequence, with context. Its specificity is not known. Using its own MiXCR run on the reads, TCRdb lists one record per CDR3 protein. Among 450,000 to 600,000 distinct CDR3 sequences listed, 11% were seen once. This sample was taken from a study of T cell repertoires in cytomegalovirus infection. Background on the study: Indications of both CMV infection and matching HLA type were provided by public TCR beta signatures. Study-wide points: Identification of carriers of CMV plus the relevant HLA was achieved through cumulative public TCR beta family frequency. The ex vivo response showed dominance by HLA-C-restricted CMV-specific TCR beta clonotypes.

The TCR sequence derives from a human donor in good health (CMV status not recorded). Some clones in this sample may be carry-over from other donors' samples. Sequencing was done on a sample of PBMCs.

The CDR3 region has the DNA TGTGCCACCAGCGGATTCCCCTCGAGCGGGAGGGGTCCAAGGTCCTACGAGCAGTACTTC. It codes for CATSGFPSSGRGPRSYEQYF. The chain combines TRBV15 with TRBJ2-7; TRBD2 aligns across 10 bases. In germline, CDR1 is LNHNV, CDR2 YYDKDF (reference sequence). The junction had 20 bases not matched to a gene; V was cut back by 5 bases and J by 1 base. The CDR3 covers 20 residues.